Sequencing of this T cell receptor (beta chain) was carried out in a study of T cells expressing NK-cell markers. Overall study context: Investigators obtained TCR beta repertoires from sorted CD3+CD56+NKG2C+, CD3+CD56+NKG2C- and CD3+CD56-NKG2C+ T cells.

This CDR3 has 20 residues. Germline CDR1 and CDR2: SGHAT and FQNNGV. cDNA encoding TCR beta was synthesized via 5'RACE template switching incorporating UMIs. TCRdb reprocessed the 5' RACE reads and reports one entry per CDR3 protein, with no DNA. Here the sample table reports 500,000 to 700,000 distinct CDR3 sequences. The sample comprised blood T cells: a sorted CD56 or NKG2C T cell subset, CD4+ or CD8+ T cells, or bulk PBMC T cells (not recorded which). The J gene is TRBJ2-1, the V gene TRBV11-2; checking the TCRdb D call of TRBD2 is not possible without DNA. The TCR comes from a man between 18 and 35 years old in good health. The CDR3 here is CASSLDRGTSGYISYNEQFF.